Presented here are 22 T cell receptor beta chains from one specimen sequenced in a study of blood T cell repertoires in COVID-19. Profiled with immunoSEQ multiplex PCR; TCRdb holds only in-frame clones, not every one. Seen here are about 18,000 clones, over 75% observed once, and the top ten hold approximately 16%. Specimen: peripheral blood. These TCRs come from a man between 70 and 80 years old with COVID-19, enrolled during active disease.

The V call is TRBV19, the J call TRBJ2-7; 14 bases are a match to TRBD2. V dropped 5 bases and J dropped 6; count of bases not matched to a gene: 12. The CDR3 runs 17 residues. Germline assignment: CDR1 LNHDA and CDR2 SQIVND (reference sequence). Here the CDR3 reads CASSLGLAGDGGPEQYF. The CDR3 DNA sequence: TGTGCCAGTAGTCTGGGACTAGCGGGAGACGGGGGCCCCGAGCAGTACTTC.

Note on this clone: A read error may produce the germline difference seen at one junction end. V is TRBV25-1 and J is TRBJ2-2, with D possibly matching TRBD2 (5 bases). Germline V lookup: CDR1 MGHDK, CDR2 SYGVNS. The CDR3 is 14 amino acids. CDR3 nucleotide sequence: TGTGCCAGCAGTGATGGGGATTGGACCGGGGAGCTGTTTTTC. Translating gives CASSDGDWTGELFF. Based on the CDR3 plus reference TRBV25-1 and TRBJ2-2, the full variable domain is EADIYQTPRYLVIGTGKKITLECSQTMGHDKMYWYQQDPGMELHLIHYSYGVNSTEKGDLSSESTVSRIRTEHFPLTLESARPSHTSQYLCASSDGDWTGELFFGEGSRLTVL.

This clone has only a few counts. The V gene is TRBV29-1, the J gene TRBJ1-1, with TRBD1 matching over 7 bases. The CDR3 has 13 amino acids. Germline assignment: CDR1 SQVTM and CDR2 ANQGSEA. After removal of 6 bases from V and 0 bases from J, the junction contained 4 bases not matched to a gene. CDR3 protein: CSVVTGVNTEAFF. As DNA, the CDR3 is TGCAGCGTAGTAACAGGGGTGAACACTGAAGCTTTCTTT.

V and J are TRBV28 and TRBJ1-1, with 9 bases identical to TRBD1. The CDR3 is made up of 16 amino acids. Germline V gives CDR1 MDHEN, CDR2 SYDVKM. V shed 0 bases, J shed 0 bases, and the junction held 2 bases outside the gene matches. The CDR3 coding sequence is TGTGCCAGCAGTTTATGGGGACAGGGAGTGAACACTGAAGCTTTCTTT. It specifies CASSLWGQGVNTEAFF.

The rearrangement joins TRBV6-5 to TRBJ2-4, with 7 bases fitting TRBD1. J lost 6 bases, V lost 0 bases, and 5 bases had no gene match. The length of the CDR3 is 15 residues. Germline loops: CDR1 MNHEY, CDR2 SVGAGI. In DNA, the CDR3 is TGTGCCAGCAGTTACTCTCCAAAGGGGGCAAACATTCAGTACTTC. Amino acids: CASSYSPKGANIQYF.

The CDR3: CASSKGPQSTPPDTQYF. The CDR3 DNA is TGCGCCAGCAGCAAGGGGCCCCAATCCACGCCCCCAGATACGCAGTATTTT. V and J are TRBV5-1 and TRBJ2-3, with D maybe TRBD1 (5 bases). Trimming removed 4 bases at V and 4 bases at J, with 22 bases between. This CDR3 has 17 residues. Looked up from germline, CDR1 is SGHRS and CDR2 is YFSETQ.

This clone is medium-sized within its sample. The chain couples TRBV19 to TRBJ2-2, with a possible D match to TRBD1 (6 bases). This CDR3 region has 14 residues. V gave up 7 bases and J gave up 4 bases, with 13 bases separating them. CDR1 is LNHDA and CDR2 is SQIVND in the germline V gene (reference sequence). The chain's CDR3 is CASNGGAGTGELFF. CDR3 DNA sequence: TGTGCCAGTAATGGGGGCGCGGGCACCGGGGAGCTGTTTTTT.

This chain links TRBV6-4 with TRBJ1-6; TRBD1 is a possible D gene (5 bases). Germline V gene data show CDR1 as MRHNA and CDR2 as SNTAGT. V lost 2 bases and J 8 bases, leaving 10 bases between the germline ends. This CDR3 contains 14 residues. The CDR3 DNA sequence: TGTGCCAGCAGTGACCTGGGGGGAGATTCACCCCTCCACTTT. Its translation is CASSDLGGDSPLHF.

This chain connects TRBV6-5 to TRBJ1-5; tentative D call: TRBD1 (6 bases). The CDR3 sequence is 16 residues long. Looked up from germline, CDR1 is MNHEY and CDR2 is SVGAGI. V lost 4 bases and J lost 2, with 15 bases in between. Written as DNA, the CDR3 is TGTGCCAGCAGTTGGTCTTCAGGGGCGGGCAATCAGCCCCAGCATTTT. Its protein is CASSWSSGAGNQPQHF.

Of note for this clone: An end of the junction does not agree with germline; a read error may underlie this. This chain joins TRBV20-1 and TRBJ2-7; 8 bases map to TRBD1. The CDR3 covers 11 residues. Looked up from germline, CDR1 is DFQATT and CDR2 is SNEGSKA (reference sequence). CDR3 amino acids: CSAREDRVIHF. CDR3 coding DNA: TGCAGTGCTAGAGAGGACAGGGTCATCCACTTC.

The genes are TRBV2 and TRBJ1-1, with TRBD1 matching 9 bases. Germline values: CDR1 SNHLY, CDR2 FYNNEI. J lost 6 bases, V lost 9 bases, and 14 bases had no gene match. The CDR3 is 15 amino acids. The CDR3: CARTPPDRGISEAFF. Here the CDR3 DNA reads TGTGCCAGAACCCCCCCGGACAGGGGAATTTCTGAAGCTTTCTTT.

Note on this clone: A much larger clone lies a single base off, so this may be a read error. Additional DNA sequences in this sample encode the identical CDR3. The chain has TRBV9 and TRBJ2-3; 9 nucleotides align to TRBD2. CDR3 length: 14 amino acids. J gave up 1 base and V 5 bases, and 2 bases lay outside the gene matches. In germline, CDR1 is SGDLS, CDR2 YYNGEE. In DNA form, the CDR3 reads TGTGCCAGCAGGGGCGGGGGGGGCACAGATACGCAGTATTTT. Its protein is CASRGGGGTDTQYF.

The rearrangement uses TRBV7-3 and TRBJ2-4; D perhaps matches TRBD2 (5 bases). In germline, CDR1 is SGHTA, CDR2 FQGTGA. This CDR3 has 14 amino acids. V was pared by 5 bases and J by 3 bases, with 11 bases between. As DNA, the CDR3 is TGTGCCAGCAGCCCCCCCGGGAACAAAAACATTCAGTACTTC. This gives the protein CASSPPGNKNIQYF.

This rearrangement joins TRBV7-2 to TRBJ2-2; possible D gene TRBD1, 5 bases. V was trimmed by 8 bases and J by 4 bases, leaving 14 bases between them. The germline CDR1 and CDR2 sequences are SGHTA and FQGNSA. The CDR3 sequence is 14 residues long. Here the CDR3 DNA reads TGTGCCAGCCGACAACCAGGGCCCACCGGGGAGCTGTTTTTT. Protein sequence: CASRQPGPTGELFF.

The rearrangement joins TRBV5-1 to TRBJ1-6; D perhaps matches TRBD1 (5 bases). The CDR3 runs 16 residues. Between the trimmed V and J ends, which lost 4 bases and 8 bases, there was a span of 19 bases. CDR1 and CDR2 (germline): SGHRS, YFSETQ. In DNA, the CDR3 is TGCGCCAGCAGCGATAGAGAAGGTGACAGACATTCACCCCTCCACTTT. This codes for CASSDREGDRHSPLHF.

V usage is TRBV4-1 and J usage is TRBJ1-5; TRBD1 aligns across 9 bases. V trimming: 1 base; J trimming: 6 bases; junction bases outside the gene matches: 7. This CDR3 is built from 16 residues. The germline gives CDR1 MGHRA, CDR2 YSYEKL. In DNA, the CDR3 is TGCGCCAGCAGCCAAGGGGGACAGGGCGTCGGTCAGCCCCAGCATTTT. Amino acids: CASSQGGQGVGQPQHF.

The CDR3 sequence is CASSQVVGTSGRYEQYF. For the CDR3, the DNA is TGCGCCAGCAGCCAAGTGGTCGGGACTAGCGGGCGCTACGAGCAGTACTTC. V usage is TRBV4-1 and J usage is TRBJ2-7; 12 bases line up with TRBD2. Germline CDR1 reads MGHRA; CDR2 reads YSYEKL. This CDR3 contains 17 residues. The V gene end was trimmed by 1 base and the J gene end by 3 bases; junction bases not matched to a gene: 7.

This chain joins TRBV7-2 and TRBJ2-7; the match to TRBD2 covers 7 bases. Germline V CDR1 and CDR2: SGHTA, FQGNSA. The junction had 10 bases not matched to a gene; V was cut back by 5 bases and J by 0 bases. This CDR3 has 16 residues. CDR3 nucleotide sequence: TGTGCCAGCAGCCCGGGGGGACTCCCAAGCTCCTACGAGCAGTACTTC. Translation: CASSPGGLPSSYEQYF.

This rearrangement joins TRBV6-1 to TRBJ2-1, with 8 bases lining up with TRBD2. V shed 2 bases and J 6 bases; nucleotides not matched to a gene: 9. Germline CDR1 and CDR2: MNHNS and SASEGT. This CDR3 has 16 residues. CDR3 DNA: TGTGCCAGCAGTGAATTCGGGGGGGCATCCAGCAATGAGCAGTTCTTC. Translated: CASSEFGGASSNEQFF.

The chain joins TRBV4-1 to TRBJ1-1; maybe TRBD1 (5 bases). With 1 base removed from V and 0 bases from J, the gap between germline ends came to 6 bases. CDR1 and CDR2 from the germline V gene are MGHRA and YSYEKL. This CDR3 has 14 residues. Written as DNA, the CDR3 is TGCGCCAGCAGCCAAGCAGGGATGAACACTGAAGCTTTCTTT. Translating gives CASSQAGMNTEAFF.

The genes are TRBV6-5 and TRBJ2-7; perhaps TRBD2 as D (7 bases). The germline V gene encodes CDR1 MNHEY and CDR2 SVGAGI. V lost 7 bases and J lost 5, with 18 bases in between. The CDR3 has 14 amino acids. CDR3 sequence reads: CASTEGGPVDEQYF. CDR3 coding DNA: TGTGCCAGCACCGAGGGGGGGCCCGTGGACGAGCAGTACTTC.

The rearrangement links TRBV6-6 to TRBJ2-7, with D possibly being TRBD2 (6 bases). CDR1 and CDR2 from the germline V gene are MNHNY and SVGAGI (reference sequence). The CDR3 is made up of 12 amino acids. The germline V and J ends were trimmed by 6 bases and 6 bases, with 12 bases remaining between them. Written as DNA, the CDR3 is TGTGCCAGCAGCTATAGCGGAGGCGAGCAGTACTTC. Translating it yields CASSYSGGEQYF.